This T cell receptor (beta chain) was recovered during a study of post-analysis software for immune sequencing data. Prepared TCR beta cDNA libraries contained unique molecular identifiers. TCRdb called the PCR reads again in MiXCR, with one record for every CDR3 protein. This sample has 450,000 to 650,000 distinct CDR3 sequences, with 44% found just once. The ends lost 11 bases at V and 0 bases at J; junction bases unmatched: 0. Germline CDR1 and CDR2: MNHEY and SVGAGI. The CDR3 is made up of 11 amino acids. This clonotype was counted a few times. The antigen is not known. Study-wide results and limits: Five TRBV segments occurring more often in patients than controls included TRBV5-6, TRBV5-1 and TRBV20-1.

This TCR derives from a girl aged 5-17 years with multiple sclerosis. V is TRBV6-5 and J is TRBJ2-5, with 7 bases matching TRBD2. The sample consisted of blood. CDR3 DNA: TGTGCCGCGGGGGACCAAGAGACCCAGTACTTC. Translating gives CAAGDQETQYF.